The 32 T cell receptor beta chains below all came from one sample that was sequenced in a study of cytomegalovirus exposure and HLA in healthy donors (dated by TCRdb to 2017 to 2019). Libraries were built with the immunoSEQ multiplex PCR assay. For the multiplex PCR, a mixture combining 60 forward primers for TCR Vbeta segments and 13 reverse primers for TCR Jbeta segments was used. The immuneACCESS repertoire file appears here via TCRdb, limited to in-frame rearrangements. These files lack a portion of the clones; in checked studies, under half of the deficit traces to unresolved V genes, and the cause of the others is not known. Here the sample has 65,000 to 85,000 clones; around three quarters occur a single time. Of the sample, roughly 12% is held by the ten largest clones. Specimen: PBMCs. The receptors originated from a male donor in good health and CMV-seropositive.

The chain is built from TRBV28 and TRBJ1-3, with D maybe TRBD1 (6 bases). The CDR3 runs 14 residues. The germline CDR1 and CDR2 sequences are MDHEN and SYDVKM. Trimming took off 10 bases at V and 0 bases at J, with 13 bases between the two ends. CDR3 DNA: TGTGCCATCAAGGACAGCCGCTCTGGAAACACCATATATTTT. Its translation: CAIKDSRSGNTIYF.

The V and J genes are TRBV5-6 and TRBJ2-1, with unresolved D. The CDR3 is made up of 15 amino acids. Looked up from germline, CDR1 is SGHDT and CDR2 is YYEEEE. V dropped 4 bases and J dropped 4 bases, with 15 bases sitting between them. CDR3 sequence: CASSPLGEGYNEQFF. CDR3 coding DNA: TGTGCCAGCAGCCCGCTTGGAGAAGGTTACAATGAGCAGTTCTTC.

The chain links TRBV11-2 to TRBJ1-3; D call uncertain. This CDR3 has 14 amino acids. Germline lookup yields CDR1 SGHAT and CDR2 FQNNGV. V lost 5 bases and J lost 0, with 8 bases in between. CDR3: CASSPTVSGNTIYF. The CDR3 DNA follows: TGTGCCAGCAGCCCAACAGTCTCTGGAAACACCATATATTTT.

The rearrangement links TRBV30 to TRBJ1-2; TRBD1 matches 11 bases. The germline gives CDR1 GTSNPN, CDR2 SVGIG (reference sequence). The CDR3 has 14 amino acids. V lost 4 bases and J lost 7; bases outside the gene matches: 8. CDR3 sequence reads: CAWNPGQGARGYTF. The CDR3 region has the DNA TGTGCCTGGAATCCTGGACAGGGGGCACGTGGCTACACCTTC. Based on the CDR3 plus reference TRBV30 and TRBJ1-2, the full variable domain is SQTIHQWPATLVQPVGSPLSLECTVEGTSNPNLYWYRQAAGRGLQLLFYSVGIGQISSEVPQNLSASRPQDRQFILSSKKLLLSDSGFYLCAWNPGQGARGYTFGSGTRLTVV.

The chain uses TRBV7-3 and TRBJ2-1; D perhaps matches TRBD2 (5 bases). Germline V gene sequence: CDR1 SGHTA, CDR2 FQGTGA. The CDR3 consists of 15 residues. V lost 2 bases and J 5 bases, leaving 13 bases between the germline ends. CDR3 in DNA: TGTGCCAGCAGCTTAGGGGAGTCTAGGAACAATGAGCAGTTCTTC. This translates into CASSLGESRNNEQFF.

V gene TRBV4-3 combines with J gene TRBJ1-1; 10 positions match TRBD1. Germline values: CDR1 LGHNA, CDR2 YSLEER. V was clipped by 2 bases and J by 1 base; unmatched bases: 16. The CDR3 is 20 residues long. CDR3 loop: CASSQNLPTGGQLGNTEAFF. Written as DNA, the CDR3 is TGCGCCAGCAGCCAAAACCTTCCGACAGGGGGCCAATTAGGGAACACTGAAGCTTTCTTT.

The chain couples TRBV2 to TRBJ2-7; D is possibly TRBD1 (6 bases). CDR3 length: 13 amino acids. The ends were cut back, 3 bases at V and 3 bases at J, with 9 bases in the middle. CDR1 is SNHLY and CDR2 is FYNNEI in the germline V gene. The DNA for the CDR3 is TGTGCCAGCAGTGATAGGACAGACTACGAGCAGTACTTC. Translated: CASSDRTDYEQYF.

This clone was observed once. The chain uses TRBV14 and TRBJ1-2; TRBD1 matches 8 bases. Germline lookup yields CDR1 SGHDN and CDR2 FVKESK. The CDR3 is made up of 16 amino acids. The ends lost 1 base at V and 4 bases at J; junction bases unmatched: 8. The CDR3 spells CASSQVQGAISYGYTF. CDR3 in DNA: TGTGCCAGCAGCCAAGTGCAGGGGGCAATCTCCTATGGCTACACCTTC.

V gene TRBV27 combines with J gene TRBJ2-7; a possible D gene is TRBD2 (5 bases). The CDR3 is 16 residues long. V lost 6 bases and J lost 2, with 20 bases in between. Germline loops: CDR1 MNHEY, CDR2 SMNVEV (reference sequence). CDR3 sequence: CASSLEGRALPYEQYF. As DNA, the CDR3 is TGTGCCAGCAGCCTCGAGGGAAGGGCCCTCCCCTACGAGCAGTACTTC.

This chain uses TRBV7-2 with TRBJ2-7, with 7 nucleotides matching TRBD2. The CDR3 sequence is 14 residues long. V lost 5 bases, J lost 6 bases, and 10 bases stayed unmatched. The V gene's germline CDR1 is SGHTA and CDR2 FQGNSA. The CDR3 region is CASSHAGEGLEQYF. The CDR3 DNA is TGTGCCAGCAGCCACGCCGGGGAGGGCCTCGAGCAGTACTTC.

In DNA, the CDR3 is TGTGCCTGGAGCGGGGGGTATACTGAAGCTTTCTTT. Protein sequence: CAWSGGYTEAFF. The rearrangement uses TRBV30 and TRBJ1-1; the D gene is possibly TRBD1 (5 bases). The V end lost 3 bases, the J end lost 5 bases, and 10 bases lay between the germline ends. The CDR3 runs to 12 residues. Per the germline V gene, CDR1 is GTSNPN and CDR2 is SVGIG (reference sequence).

This sequence joins TRBV19 and TRBJ2-7, with a weak D call TRBD1 (5 bases). With 7 bases removed from V and 5 bases from J, the gap between germline ends came to 24 bases. CDR3 size: 16 residues. The germline V gene has CDR1 LNHDA and CDR2 SQIVND (reference sequence). CDR3 DNA sequence: TGTGCCAGTATTCCGACAGCCAGCTCTGAGCTTGACGAGCAGTACTTC. Translation gives CASIPTASSELDEQYF.

The chain uses TRBV6-4 and TRBJ2-1; TRBD1 might be the D (6 bases). Trimming took 2 bases from V and 7 from J, leaving 21 bases between them. Germline V gives CDR1 MRHNA, CDR2 SNTAGT. This CDR3 has 17 residues. The CDR3 spells CASSDAPGASCKNEQFF. CDR3 DNA: TGTGCCAGCAGTGACGCTCCAGGGGCTAGTTGCAAAAATGAGCAGTTCTTC.

Here the CDR3 reads CASSDSGGITDTQYF. CDR3 nucleotides: TGTGCCAGCAGTGATAGCGGGGGGATCACAGATACGCAGTATTTT. The J gene is TRBJ2-3, the V gene TRBV25-1; 10 positions match TRBD2. V shed 3 bases and J 2 bases; nucleotides not matched to a gene: 2. Looked up from germline, CDR1 is MGHDK and CDR2 is SYGVNS. This CDR3 contains 15 residues.

The chain carries TRBV6-6 and TRBJ2-1; D is unresolved. Looked up from germline, CDR1 is MNHNY and CDR2 is SVGAGI (reference sequence). V was shortened by 0 bases and J by 15 bases, with 9 bases between the two germline ends. The CDR3 has 11 amino acids. In DNA form, the CDR3 reads TGTGCCAGCAGTTACTCGACTTTGACGTTCTTC. It codes for CASSYSTLTFF.

The J gene is TRBJ2-7, the V gene TRBV11-3; 13 nucleotides agree with TRBD2. CDR3 length: 14 residues. The V and J ends lost 5 bases and 3 bases, in that order; junction bases with no gene match: 1. Germline CDR1 reads SGHNT; CDR2 reads YENEEA. The CDR3 reads CASSRTSGSYEQYF. CDR3 DNA: TGTGCCAGCAGCAGGACTAGCGGGAGCTACGAGCAGTACTTC.

The chain combines TRBV4-3 with TRBJ1-2, with D possibly being TRBD1 (6 bases). From germline, CDR1 is LGHNA and CDR2 YSLEER. Between the trimmed V and J ends, which lost 4 bases and 3 bases, there was a span of 12 bases. The CDR3 is made up of 14 amino acids. The CDR3 region has the DNA TGCGCCAGCAGCCGACGAGGGGGTGACTATGGCTACACCTTC. It specifies CASSRRGGDYGYTF.

This clone is a singleton in its sample. The V call is TRBV2, the J call TRBJ1-1; 8 bases agree with TRBD1. This CDR3 is built from 13 residues. CDR1 and CDR2 (germline): SNHLY, FYNNEI. The junction had 10 bases not matched to a gene; V was cut back by 10 bases and J by 6 bases. DNA of the CDR3: TGTGCCACCCCGGACAGGGAAGGGGCTGAAGCTTTCTTT. Translated, it gives CATPDREGAEAFF.

This rearrangement joins TRBV4-2 to TRBJ1-1, with D unclear. In germline, CDR1 is LGHNA, CDR2 YNFKEQ. Trimming removed 4 bases from V and 5 bases from J, with 14 bases in between. The CDR3 runs to 14 residues. Here the CDR3 reads CASSRVGSGTEAFF. CDR3 sequence (DNA): TGTGCCAGCAGCCGTGTGGGGTCGGGGACTGAAGCTTTCTTT.

The rearrangement joins TRBV28 to TRBJ1-5; the match to TRBD1 covers 10 bases. The CDR3 sequence is 17 residues long. The germline gives CDR1 MDHEN, CDR2 SYDVKM. With V trimmed by 5 bases and J by 0 bases, 7 bases remained unmatched. This CDR3 reads CASSRRRQGASNQPQHF. The CDR3 DNA reads as TGTGCCAGCAGTCGAAGAAGACAGGGGGCTAGCAATCAGCCCCAGCATTTT.

This clone was counted a single time. J is TRBJ1-2 and V is TRBV29-1; D gene uncertain. Per the germline V gene, CDR1 is SQVTM and CDR2 is ANQGSEA. The CDR3 sequence is 14 residues long. This CDR3 reads CSIRPGSSEYGYTF. In nucleotides, the CDR3 is TGCAGTATCCGGCCGGGGAGCTCGGAGTATGGCTACACCTTC.

There are a few counts of this clone. The V gene is TRBV6-4, the J gene TRBJ2-3; 8 positions agree with TRBD1. This CDR3 has 16 residues. Per germline, CDR1 MRHNA and CDR2 SNTAGT. Trimming took 3 bases from V and 1 from J; bases not matched to a gene: 6. The CDR3 sequence is CASSEQTGGGTDTQYF. The CDR3 DNA is TGTGCCAGCAGTGAACAAACAGGGGGAGGCACAGATACGCAGTATTTT.

This chain links TRBV27 with TRBJ2-1; tentative D call: TRBD2 (7 bases). V was trimmed by 5 bases and J by 0 bases, leaving 11 bases between them. The CDR3 contains 15 residues. The germline V gene encodes CDR1 MNHEY and CDR2 SMNVEV (reference sequence). The CDR3 reads CASSAGDISYNEQFF. In DNA, the CDR3 is TGTGCCAGCAGTGCGGGGGACATCTCCTACAATGAGCAGTTCTTC.

The chain joins TRBV7-9 to TRBJ2-1, with 12 bases matching TRBD2. CDR3 length: 18 amino acids. V lost 5 bases to trimming and J lost 8 bases; unmatched junction nucleotides: 16. Germline V gene lookup returns CDR1 SEHNR and CDR2 FQNEAQ (reference sequence). The CDR3 loop reads CASSLLQSSGRAWDEQFF. The CDR3 DNA sequence: TGTGCCAGCAGCCTGCTCCAATCTAGCGGGAGGGCCTGGGATGAGCAGTTCTTC.

This chain connects TRBV6-5 to TRBJ1-1, with 10 bases aligning to TRBD1. The CDR3 length is 14 residues. The J segment lost 1 base and the V segment lost 4 bases, leaving 0 bases of the junction unmatched. CDR1 is MNHEY, CDR2 SVGAGI, per germline. For the CDR3, the DNA is TGTGCCAGCAGTTGGACAGGGGGGAACACTGAAGCTTTCTTT. Translated, it gives CASSWTGGNTEAFF.

The J gene is TRBJ2-3, the V gene TRBV2, with D possibly being TRBD2 (5 bases). There are 15 residues in the CDR3. Germline CDR1 is SNHLY and CDR2 is FYNNEI. V lost 6 bases, J lost 0 bases, and 13 bases lay in between. In DNA form, the CDR3 reads TGTGCCAGCAGAAACGGGGAAGCTAGCACAGATACGCAGTATTTT. This translates into CASRNGEASTDTQYF. The full variable domain, its missing parts supplied by reference TRBV2 and TRBJ2-3, is EPEVTQTPSHQVTQMGQEVILRCVPISNHLYFYWYRQILGQKVEFLVSFYNNEISEKSEIFDDQFSVERPDGSNFTLKIRSTKLEDSAMYFCASRNGEASTDTQYFGPGTRLTVL.

This sequence joins TRBV7-2 and TRBJ2-4, with TRBD2 matching 11 bases. The V gene's germline CDR1 is SGHTA and CDR2 FQGNSA. Germline trimming cut 1 base from V and 5 bases from J; bases unmatched to any gene: 4. This CDR3 is built from 16 residues. This CDR3 reads CASSLGVSGGENIQYF. CDR3 coding DNA: TGTGCCAGCAGCTTAGGGGTTAGCGGGGGGGAAAACATTCAGTACTTC.

The genes are TRBV19 and TRBJ1-2, with 7 bases that match TRBD1. The CDR3 contains 15 residues. Germline-derived CDR1 and CDR2 are LNHDA and SQIVND (reference sequence). V dropped 7 bases and J dropped 4; count of bases not matched to a gene: 12. The CDR3 DNA sequence: TGTGCCAGTACCATATACCGACAGGGAGGCTATGGCTACACCTTC. As protein: CASTIYRQGGYGYTF.

On this clone itself: Compared with germline, one end of the junction differs, possibly owing to a read error. The chain employs TRBV19 and TRBJ2-4, with unresolved D. The CDR3 loop spans 13 amino acids. In germline, CDR1 is LNHDA, CDR2 SQIVND (reference sequence). CDR3 protein: CASHNLAKNIQYF. For the CDR3, the DNA is TGTGCCAGTCACAACTTAGCCAAAAACATCCAGTACTTC.

The gene calls are TRBV6-1 and TRBJ2-7; possibly TRBD1 for D (6 bases). With 4 bases removed from V and 4 bases from J, the gap between germline ends came to 11 bases. The CDR3 length is 13 residues. Germline V CDR1 and CDR2: MNHNS, SASEGT. CDR3: CASSGQTGYEQYF. DNA for the CDR3: TGTGCCAGCAGTGGACAAACAGGGTACGAGCAGTACTTC.

The V call is TRBV5-3, the J call TRBJ2-2; TRBD1 is a possible D gene (6 bases). TRBV5-3 is an open reading frame, and its role is uncertain. This CDR3 is 16 amino acids long. Deletions cut 2 bases from V and 6 bases from J, with 17 bases between. CDR3 nucleotide sequence: TGTGCCAGAAGCTTTTTAGGACAGCTTTTTCCCGGGGAGCTGTTTTTT. Translated: CARSFLGQLFPGELFF.

The V gene is TRBV15, the J gene TRBJ1-5, with D possibly TRBD1 on 6 matching bases. The germline CDR1 and CDR2 sequences are LNHNV and YYDKDF (reference sequence). V gave up 2 bases and J gave up 7 bases, with 21 bases separating them. The length of the CDR3 is 17 residues. The CDR3 here is CATSRSGGGRTSQPQHF. Here the CDR3 DNA reads TGTGCCACCAGCAGATCCGGGGGGGGCAGGACATCCCAGCCCCAGCATTTT.